This T cell receptor (beta chain) originates from a study of blood T cell repertoires in COVID-19. Study summary: The United States, Italy and Spain provided the acute and convalescent COVID-19 samples.

TCRdb keeps only in-frame clones here, not all; method: immunoSEQ multiplex PCR. The sample shows about 200,000 clones, about 90% of them seen only once. The sequence was collected from a man aged 18-30 years with active or convalescent COVID-19. Sequenced material: peripheral blood.

The CDR3 bases are TGTGCCAGCAGCTCAACAGGGCCTGAAGCTTTCTTT. It translates to CASSSTGPEAFF. This chain uses TRBV5-4 with TRBJ1-1; a weak D match, TRBD1 (6 bases). The CDR3 is made up of 12 amino acids. The V and J ends lost 3 bases and 6 bases respectively, with 9 bases between them. Per the germline V gene, CDR1 is SGHNT and CDR2 is YYREEE (reference sequence).